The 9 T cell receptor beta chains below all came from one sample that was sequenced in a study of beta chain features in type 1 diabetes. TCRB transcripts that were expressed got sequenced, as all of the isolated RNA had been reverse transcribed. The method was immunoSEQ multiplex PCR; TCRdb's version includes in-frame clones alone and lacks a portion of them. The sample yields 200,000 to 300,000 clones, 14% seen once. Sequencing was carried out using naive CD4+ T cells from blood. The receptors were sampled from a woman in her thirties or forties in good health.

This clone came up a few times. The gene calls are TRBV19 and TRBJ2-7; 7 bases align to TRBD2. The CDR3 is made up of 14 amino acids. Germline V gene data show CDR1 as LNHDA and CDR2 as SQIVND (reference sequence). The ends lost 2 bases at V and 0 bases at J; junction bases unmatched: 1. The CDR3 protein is CASSIRGVSYEQYF. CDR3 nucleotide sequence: TGTGCCAGTAGTATACGGGGGGTCTCCTACGAGCAGTACTTC.

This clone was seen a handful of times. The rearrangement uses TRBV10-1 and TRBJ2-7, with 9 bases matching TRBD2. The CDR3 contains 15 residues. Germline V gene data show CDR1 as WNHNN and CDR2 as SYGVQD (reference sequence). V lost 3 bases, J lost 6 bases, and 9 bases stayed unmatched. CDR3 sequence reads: CASSDSTLSGGEQYF. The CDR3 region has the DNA TGCGCCAGCAGTGATTCCACTCTTAGCGGGGGCGAGCAGTACTTC.

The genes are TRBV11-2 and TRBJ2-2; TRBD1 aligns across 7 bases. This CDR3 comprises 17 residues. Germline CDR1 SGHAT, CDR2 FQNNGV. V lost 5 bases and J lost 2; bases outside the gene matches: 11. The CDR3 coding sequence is TGTGCCAGCAGCCTCAACCCCGGGACAGCTAACACCGGGGAGCTGTTTTTT. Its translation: CASSLNPGTANTGELFF.

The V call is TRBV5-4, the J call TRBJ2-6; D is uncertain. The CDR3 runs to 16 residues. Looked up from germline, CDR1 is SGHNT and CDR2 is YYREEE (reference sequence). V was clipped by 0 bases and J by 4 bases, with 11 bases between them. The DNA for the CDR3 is TGTGCCAGCAGCTTGGACCCGACTCAAGGGGCCAACGTCCTGACTTTC. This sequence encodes CASSLDPTQGANVLTF.

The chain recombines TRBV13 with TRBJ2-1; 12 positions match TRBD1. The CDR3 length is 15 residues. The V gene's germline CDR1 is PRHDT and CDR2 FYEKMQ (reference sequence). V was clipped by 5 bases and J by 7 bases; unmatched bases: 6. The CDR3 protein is CASSPGQGASNEQFF. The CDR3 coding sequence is TGTGCCAGCAGCCCGGGACAGGGGGCGTCTAATGAGCAGTTCTTC.

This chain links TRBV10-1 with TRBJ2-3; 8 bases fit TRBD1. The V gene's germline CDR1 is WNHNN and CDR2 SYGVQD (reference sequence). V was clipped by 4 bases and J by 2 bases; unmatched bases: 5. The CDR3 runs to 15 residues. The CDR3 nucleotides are TGCGCCAGCAGTGGGGGACAGGTTGACACAGATACGCAGTATTTT. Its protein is CASSGGQVDTDTQYF.

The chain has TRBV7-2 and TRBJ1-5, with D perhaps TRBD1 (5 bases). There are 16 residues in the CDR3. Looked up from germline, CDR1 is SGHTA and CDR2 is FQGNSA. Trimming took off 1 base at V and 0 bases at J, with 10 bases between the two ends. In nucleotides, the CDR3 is TGTGCCAGCAGCTTAGTGGGCAGGGATAGCAATCAGCCCCAGCATTTT. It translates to CASSLVGRDSNQPQHF.

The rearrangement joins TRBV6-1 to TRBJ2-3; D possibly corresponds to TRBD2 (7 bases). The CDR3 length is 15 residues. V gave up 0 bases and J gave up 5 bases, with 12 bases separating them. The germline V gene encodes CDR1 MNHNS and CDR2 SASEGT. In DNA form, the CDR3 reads TGTGCCAGCAGTGAAGCAGGGGGGGCGAAAGATACGCAGTATTTT. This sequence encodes CASSEAGGAKDTQYF.

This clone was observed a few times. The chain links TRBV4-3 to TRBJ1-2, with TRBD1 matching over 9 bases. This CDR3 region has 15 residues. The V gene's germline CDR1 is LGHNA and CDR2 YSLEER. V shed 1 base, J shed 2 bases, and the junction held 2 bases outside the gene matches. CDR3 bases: TGCGCCAGCAGCCAAGCCGGGACAGGGAACTATGGCTACACCTTC. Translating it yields CASSQAGTGNYGYTF.